This entry lists 28 T cell receptor beta chains sequenced from one sample in a study of coeliac disease. Sequencing used immunoSEQ multiplex PCR; TCRdb keeps in-frame clones, though not all of them. The sample includes over a thousand clones, around 60% of them seen just once. The sample taken for sequencing was intraepithelial lymphocytes from the gut. These receptor sequences come from a woman in her forties or fifties with celiac disease on a gluten-free diet.

The chain couples TRBV5-1 to TRBJ1-4, with D hard to call. Trimming pared 0 bases from V and 8 bases from J, leaving 8 bases between. The CDR3 totals 13 residues. Germline loops: CDR1 SGHRS, CDR2 YFSETQ. The CDR3 coding sequence is TGCGCCAGCAGCTTGGGCATCGCGGAAAAACTGTTTTTT. Translated: CASSLGIAEKLFF.

The rearrangement links TRBV18 to TRBJ1-6; 9 bases agree with TRBD1. The CDR3 is 14 residues long. Germline V gives CDR1 KGHSH, CDR2 LQKENI. The V gene end was trimmed by 2 bases and the J gene end by 11 bases; junction bases not matched to a gene: 4. This chain's CDR3 is CASSPEGQGTPLHF. The CDR3 DNA reads as TGTGCCAGCTCACCAGAGGGACAGGGAACACCCCTCCACTTT.

This chain uses TRBV27 with TRBJ1-2; 8 nucleotides match TRBD1. The germline V gene encodes CDR1 MNHEY and CDR2 SMNVEV (reference sequence). This CDR3 is built from 15 residues. V shed 3 bases and J 8 bases; nucleotides not matched to a gene: 11. In DNA, the CDR3 is TGTGCCAGCAGTTTTCGTTTCAGGGGGCGTTTCGGCTACACCTTC. Its protein is CASSFRFRGRFGYTF.

The table lists this clone with a few counts. The chain links TRBV5-1 to TRBJ2-2, with 10 nucleotides matching TRBD1. Per the germline V gene, CDR1 is SGHRS and CDR2 is YFSETQ. Trimming cost V 0 bases and J 6 bases; bases outside gene matches: 5. This CDR3 is built from 16 residues. CDR3 sequence: CASSLVAGQGSGELFF. The CDR3, as DNA: TGCGCCAGCAGCTTGGTGGCGGGACAGGGGTCCGGGGAGCTGTTTTTT.

V usage is TRBV4-2 and J usage is TRBJ2-3; D call uncertain. V was shortened by 1 base and J by 2 bases, with 7 bases between the two germline ends. CDR3 length: 14 amino acids. The V gene's germline CDR1 is LGHNA and CDR2 YNFKEQ. This CDR3 is CASSQGPFTDTQYF. The CDR3 DNA is TGTGCCAGCAGCCAAGGGCCCTTCACAGATACGCAGTATTTT.

CDR3 sequence: CASSLGAGWWETQYF. The CDR3 DNA is TGTGCCAGCAGCTTGGGGGCAGGGTGGTGGGAGACCCAGTACTTC. The chain employs TRBV5-6 and TRBJ2-5; a possible D gene is TRBD1 (5 bases). The germline V and J ends were trimmed by 0 bases and 5 bases, with 14 bases remaining between them. The CDR3 is 15 amino acids. CDR1 and CDR2 (germline): SGHDT, YYEEEE.

The CDR3 here is CASSPPVAGASNEQYF. Written as DNA, the CDR3 is TGTGCCAGCTCACCACCGGTGGCAGGGGCGTCGAACGAGCAGTACTTC. The chain couples TRBV18 to TRBJ2-7, with D maybe TRBD1 (6 bases). Germline V gene lookup returns CDR1 KGHSH and CDR2 LQKENI. The CDR3 runs 16 residues. V gave up 0 bases and J gave up 5 bases, with 17 bases separating them. The full variable domain, in which reference TRBV18 and TRBJ2-7 provide the parts outside the CDR3, is NAGVMQNPRHLVRRRGQEARLRCSPMKGHSHVYWYRQLPEEGLKFMVYLQKENIIDESGMPKERFSAEFPKEGPSILRIQQVVRGDSAAYFCASSPPVAGASNEQYFGPGTRLTVT.

The chain employs TRBV13 and TRBJ2-7, with D perhaps matching TRBD2 (7 bases). The germline gives CDR1 PRHDT, CDR2 FYEKMQ (reference sequence). CDR3 size: 15 residues. Trimming took 5 bases from V and 0 from J, leaving 14 bases between them. The CDR3 region is CASSAAGAPSYEQYF. The CDR3 DNA sequence: TGTGCCAGCAGCGCCGCGGGGGCCCCCTCCTACGAGCAGTACTTC.

The rearrangement links TRBV11-2 to TRBJ2-1, with TRBD2 matching 8 bases. Germline V lookup: CDR1 SGHAT, CDR2 FQNNGV. The V gene end was trimmed by 6 bases and the J gene end by 6 bases; junction bases not matched to a gene: 7. The CDR3 runs to 14 residues. CDR3 protein: CASRGLGSANEQFF. The CDR3 DNA sequence: TGTGCCAGCAGGGGACTAGGGTCCGCCAATGAGCAGTTCTTC.

A single count supports this clone. The rearrangement uses TRBV28 and TRBJ1-2; 11 bases map to TRBD1. CDR3 length equals 13 residues. CDR1 MDHEN and CDR2 SYDVKM come from the germline V gene. The CDR3 nucleotides read TGTGCTACTTGGACAGGGGGCGTATTTGGCTACACCTTC. Translating gives CATWTGGVFGYTF.

V usage is TRBV6-1 and J usage is TRBJ2-1; no reliable D call. Germline V gives CDR1 MNHNS, CDR2 SASEGT. V shed 2 bases and J shed 4 bases, with 15 bases lying between them. This CDR3 contains 16 residues. The CDR3 sequence: CASSEIPVREYNEQFF. CDR3 coding DNA: TGTGCCAGCAGTGAAATCCCCGTTCGCGAATACAATGAGCAGTTCTTC.

This chain uses TRBV4-2 with TRBJ1-2; possibly TRBD1 for D (6 bases). CDR3 size: 15 residues. CDR1 is LGHNA and CDR2 is YNFKEQ in the germline V gene. Trimming took off 1 base at V and 5 bases at J, with 14 bases between the two ends. The CDR3, as DNA: TGTGCCAGCAGCCAAGGGGGGCAGGCTTCGTATGGCTACACCTTC. Its translation: CASSQGGQASYGYTF.

V is TRBV27 and J is TRBJ2-1, with 9 bases that match TRBD1. V shed 4 bases and J 4 bases; nucleotides not matched to a gene: 8. Germline lookup yields CDR1 MNHEY and CDR2 SMNVEV (reference sequence). The CDR3 has 16 residues. CDR3 in DNA: TGTGCCAGCAGTTACATACCGGGACAGGGATACAATGAGCAGTTCTTC. Its translation: CASSYIPGQGYNEQFF.

The chain joins TRBV7-9 to TRBJ1-1, with 10 bases identical to TRBD1. This CDR3 comprises 17 residues. Germline assignment: CDR1 SEHNR and CDR2 FQNEAQ (reference sequence). After removal of 5 bases from V and 0 bases from J, the junction contained 9 bases not matched to a gene. The CDR3 is CASSPRDRGGVNTEAFF. The DNA for the CDR3 is TGTGCCAGCAGCCCACGGGACAGGGGAGGCGTGAACACTGAAGCTTTCTTT.

The genes are TRBV4-1 and TRBJ1-2; D is unresolved. The germline CDR1 and CDR2 sequences are MGHRA and YSYEKL. This CDR3 contains 15 residues. V lost 4 bases to trimming and J lost 3 bases, with 15 bases between them. CDR3 coding DNA: TGCGCCAGCAGCCCCTTGGGCAGGCCTGACTATGGCTACACCTTC. Translation gives CASSPLGRPDYGYTF.

The chain recombines TRBV5-5 with TRBJ2-7; 12 positions agree with TRBD2. The junction had 1 base not matched to a gene; V was cut back by 0 bases and J by 3 bases. Germline V gives CDR1 SGHKS, CDR2 YYEKEE (reference sequence). CDR3 size: 15 residues. CDR3 sequence (DNA): TGTGCCAGCAGCTTGGGACTAGCGGGGGTCTACGAGCAGTACTTC. Its protein product is CASSLGLAGVYEQYF.

This clone is categorized as large. The chain is built from TRBV28 and TRBJ2-7; D is unclear. CDR3 size: 11 residues. Germline-derived CDR1 and CDR2 are MDHEN and SYDVKM. Between the trimmed V and J ends, which lost 8 bases and 3 bases, there was a span of 8 bases. The CDR3 coding sequence is TGTGCCAGCGCCAACTACTACGAGCAGTACTTC. It encodes CASANYYEQYF.

The V gene is TRBV30, the J gene TRBJ1-5; D may be TRBD1 (5 bases). Germline V gives CDR1 GTSNPN, CDR2 SVGIG (reference sequence). Trimming stripped 4 bases from V and 7 bases from J, with 11 bases between. The CDR3 spans 12 residues. For the CDR3, the DNA is TGTGCCTGGAATAGGGGATCCCAGCCCCAGCATTTT. Protein: CAWNRGSQPQHF.

The table lists this clone with a few counts. The chain combines TRBV18 with TRBJ1-6; TRBD1 agrees at 9 bases. This CDR3 spans 18 amino acids. CDR1 and CDR2 from the germline V gene are KGHSH and LQKENI. The junction had 11 bases not matched to a gene; V was cut back by 1 base and J by 7 bases. The CDR3 DNA sequence: TGTGCCAGCTCACCACGTCAGGACAGGGGACTCCTAAATTCACCCCTCCACTTT. Protein sequence: CASSPRQDRGLLNSPLHF.

J is TRBJ2-5 and V is TRBV7-2; perhaps TRBD1 as D (5 bases). The V gene's germline CDR1 is SGHTA and CDR2 FQGNSA. This CDR3 has 14 amino acids. Trimming pared 1 base from V and 5 bases from J, leaving 11 bases between. The CDR3, as DNA: TGTGCCAGCAGCTTAGTAGGGGTCCCTGAGACCCAGTACTTC. This sequence encodes CASSLVGVPETQYF.

The chain carries TRBV28 and TRBJ1-3; possibly TRBD1 for D (5 bases). Germline CDR1 and CDR2: MDHEN and SYDVKM. This CDR3 has 11 residues. Trimming removed 7 bases at V and 14 bases at J, with 15 bases between. CDR3 sequence (DNA): TGTGCCAGCATGCGCGGCAGGGAAGTATATTTT. This sequence encodes CASMRGREVYF.

This clone was seen a few times. The rearrangement links TRBV14 to TRBJ1-1; a possible D gene is TRBD1 (6 bases). V lost 2 bases, J lost 0 bases, and 16 bases lay in between. The CDR3 sequence is 17 residues long. From germline, CDR1 is SGHDN and CDR2 FVKESK. CDR3 in amino acids: CASSQTSTRTVNTEAFF. CDR3 DNA: TGTGCCAGCAGCCAAACCTCCACTCGGACAGTGAACACTGAAGCTTTCTTT.

This clone has just a few counts. The chain employs TRBV7-6 and TRBJ2-7; 11 positions agree with TRBD1. The CDR3 has 18 residues. Trimming cost V 3 bases and J 0 bases; bases outside gene matches: 10. Germline assignment: CDR1 SGHVS and CDR2 FNYEAQ. The DNA of the CDR3 is TGTGCCAGCAGCTTGGGGGGCGCTGGGACAGGGGGCTCCTACGAGCAGTACTTC. Protein product: CASSLGGAGTGGSYEQYF.

The gene calls are TRBV28 and TRBJ2-7; the D gene is possibly TRBD1 (5 bases). Germline values: CDR1 MDHEN, CDR2 SYDVKM. The CDR3 contains 13 residues. The ends were cut back, 3 bases at V and 6 bases at J, with 12 bases in the middle. CDR3: CASSLRQTGEQYF. CDR3 coding DNA: TGTGCCAGCAGTTTGAGACAGACCGGCGAGCAGTACTTC.

V gene TRBV11-2 combines with J gene TRBJ2-1, with 9 positions matching TRBD2. This CDR3 spans 17 amino acids. Germline V gene sequence: CDR1 SGHAT, CDR2 FQNNGV. Trimming at V came to 5 bases and at J to 0 bases, leaving 8 bases not matched to a gene. For the CDR3, the DNA is TGTGCCAGCAGCCCAATAGCGGGGGTTAGCTCCTACAATGAGCAGTTCTTC. The encoded protein is CASSPIAGVSSYNEQFF.

This clone was seen more than once but under ten times. The chain uses TRBV9 and TRBJ1-2; a weak D match, TRBD1 (5 bases). The germline gives CDR1 SGDLS, CDR2 YYNGEE. This CDR3 spans 13 amino acids. The V end lost 6 bases, the J end lost 3 bases, and 12 bases lay between the germline ends. The CDR3 nucleotides read TGTGCCAGCAAGGGCAGGGATGACTATGGCTACACCTTC. It codes for CASKGRDDYGYTF.

This chain uses TRBV5-1 with TRBJ2-7, with 11 bases aligning to TRBD2. Germline V gives CDR1 SGHRS, CDR2 YFSETQ. The CDR3 covers 16 residues. V shed 1 base, J shed 3 bases, and the junction held 6 bases outside the gene matches. CDR3: CASSLNPGTSGYEQYF. As DNA, the CDR3 is TGCGCCAGCAGCTTGAATCCCGGGACTAGCGGCTACGAGCAGTACTTC.

The rearrangement joins TRBV7-9 to TRBJ2-7; tentative D call: TRBD1 (6 bases). V dropped 3 bases and J dropped 6 bases, with 15 bases sitting between them. The V gene's germline CDR1 is SEHNR and CDR2 FQNEAQ (reference sequence). CDR3 length: 14 residues. The CDR3 is CASSLDSLTSEQYF. DNA for the CDR3: TGTGCCAGCAGCTTGGACAGTCTGACCTCCGAGCAGTACTTC. Full variable domain (remainder filled in from reference TRBV7-9 and TRBJ2-7): DTGVSQNPRHKITKRGQNVTFRCDPISEHNRLYWYRQTLGQGPEFLTYFQNEAQLEKSRLLSDRFSAERPKGSFSTLEIQRTEQGDSAMYLCASSLDSLTSEQYFGPGTRLTVT.